This T cell receptor beta chain stems from a study of CXCR3-negative and CXCR3-positive naive CD8 T cells. Study findings and constraints: Each naive subset displayed comparably high diversity, whereas memory CD8+ cells displayed much lower diversity. It was found that naive subsets had comparable surface CD5, and TCR strength was inferred from TRB CDR3 properties. Relative to CXCR3-negative naive cells, CXCR3-positive naive cells had more hydrophobic TRB CDR3s. The study found that naive CXCR3-negative and CXCR3-positive cells shared TRBV-TRBJ usage, while memory cells differed.

As concerns this clonotype: The antigen remains unidentified.

Naive CD8+ T cells had a CD45RO-CCR7+CD27+CD95- phenotype. Libraries were UMI-labeled 5' RACE TRB cDNA. TCRdb reprocessed the 5' RACE reads, keeping one entry per CDR3 protein, no DNA. The sample table sets out fewer than 3,000 distinct CDR3 sequences. The CDR3 is 13 residues long. Per the germline V gene, CDR1 is SQVTM and CDR2 is ANQGSEA. The chain joins TRBV29-1 to TRBJ1-2; TCRdb proposes TRBD1, but this gene call is untestable without DNA. The receptor's source is a human donor in good health. Some clones in this sample may be carry-over from other donors' samples. Sequencing input: naive CXCR3+ CD8+ T cells from blood. Subset given: CD45RO-CCR7+CD27+CD95- naive CD8+ T cells expressing CXCR3 (TNR3+). CDR3: CSVDLDSSYGYTF.